The 4 T cell receptor beta chains given below trace back to one sample, sequenced in a study of long-term antiretroviral therapy in people with HIV. immunoSEQ v3.0 was run at survey level. Generated by immunoSEQ multiplex PCR, the TCRdb table keeps only in-frame clones and is missing some. The sample shows about 25,000 clones, 60% to 80% of them seen only once. The material sequenced was unsorted PBMCs, taken 2.1 years after starting antiretroviral therapy. Receptors originate from a man aged 25 to 40 with HIV.

The chain links TRBV9 to TRBJ2-2; possible D gene TRBD2, 5 bases. V was shortened by 4 bases and J by 1 base, with 11 bases between the two germline ends. The V gene's germline CDR1 is SGDLS and CDR2 YYNGEE. This CDR3 has 15 amino acids. Written as DNA, the CDR3 is TGTGCCAGCAGCTCGACCGGGAAGAACACCGGGGAGCTGTTTTTT. The encoded protein is CASSSTGKNTGELFF.

The V and J genes are TRBV7-6 and TRBJ2-7, with TRBD2 identical over 7 bases. From germline, CDR1 is SGHVS and CDR2 FNYEAQ. This CDR3 has 15 amino acids. V was pared by 5 bases and J by 2 bases, with 9 bases of the junction left unmatched. The CDR3 DNA follows: TGTGCCAGCAGCGTAGATTCAAGCGGGGCCTACGAGCAGTACTTC. It is translated as CASSVDSSGAYEQYF.

This chain uses TRBV29-1 with TRBJ2-1; 7 nucleotides match TRBD1. V shed 6 bases, J shed 6 bases, and the junction held 14 bases outside the gene matches. In germline, CDR1 is SQVTM, CDR2 ANQGSEA. This CDR3 contains 15 residues. Written as DNA, the CDR3 is TGCAGCGTATCTCACCCAACAGGGGCGGTCAATGAGCAGTTCTTC. Protein: CSVSHPTGAVNEQFF.

This chain links TRBV10-3 with TRBJ1-5; 7 bases fit TRBD1. The junction had 7 bases not matched to a gene; V was cut back by 6 bases and J by 5 bases. The CDR3 consists of 14 residues. Germline CDR1 reads ENHRY; CDR2 reads SYGVKD. CDR3: CAISEDRDDQPQHF. The CDR3 DNA sequence: TGTGCCATCAGCGAAGACAGGGACGATCAGCCCCAGCATTTT.